The T cell receptor (beta chain) under discussion was sequenced for a study of cytomegalovirus exposure and HLA in healthy donors. Study results and caveats: The authors enumerated 150 to 200 TCR beta chains as linked to cytomegalovirus. TCR beta V segments were, for the most part, productive about 87% or about 30% of the time in an earlier analysis.

A word on this clone: Its cognate antigen is unknown.

The CDR3 length is 15 residues. Per germline, CDR1 SGHKS and CDR2 YYEKEE (reference sequence). V lost 0 bases, J lost 1 base, and 5 bases lay in between. The PCR had 60 Vbeta and 13 Jbeta primers. Method: immunoSEQ multiplex PCR; TCRdb's copy keeps in-frame clones and lacks some. The data show about 140,000 clones, with around 82% seen just once and over 2% held by the top ten. The sequence came from a man aged 50-59 years in good health and CMV-seronegative. The rearrangement links TRBV5-5 to TRBJ1-6; TRBD1 might be the D (5 bases). Material for sequencing was PBMCs. CDR3 sequence reads: CASSLGQSYNSPLHF. The CDR3 region has the DNA TGTGCCAGCAGCTTGGGACAGTCCTATAATTCACCCCTCCACTTT.